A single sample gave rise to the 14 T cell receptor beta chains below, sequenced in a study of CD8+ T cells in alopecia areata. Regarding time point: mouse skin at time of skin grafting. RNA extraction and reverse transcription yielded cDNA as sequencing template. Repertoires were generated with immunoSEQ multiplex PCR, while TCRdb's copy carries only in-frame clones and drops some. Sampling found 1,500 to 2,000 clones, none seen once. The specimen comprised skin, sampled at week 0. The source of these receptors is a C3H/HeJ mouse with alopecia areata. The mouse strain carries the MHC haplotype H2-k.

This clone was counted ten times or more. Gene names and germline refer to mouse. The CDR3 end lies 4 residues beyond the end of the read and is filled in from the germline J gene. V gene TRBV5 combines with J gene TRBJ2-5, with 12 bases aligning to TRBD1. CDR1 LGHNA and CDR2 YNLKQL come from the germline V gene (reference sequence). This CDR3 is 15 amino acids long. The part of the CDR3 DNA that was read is TGTGCCAGCAGCCAAGAGGGGACAGGGGGCGAC. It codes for CASSQEGTGGD. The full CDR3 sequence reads CASSQEGTGGDTQYF.

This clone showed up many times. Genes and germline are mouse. CDR3 loop: CASSDYLWDWGAETLYF. The CDR3 DNA, read in part, is TGTGCCAGCAGTGATTATCTTTGGGACTGGGGGGCAGAA. The V and J genes are TRBV13-1 and TRBJ2-3, with 11 bases fitting TRBD2. The read is 4 residues too short to cover the CDR3 end, so that end is filled in from the germline J gene. CDR3 length equals 17 residues. CDR1 is NSHNY, CDR2 SYGAGN, per germline. Trimming at V came to 1 base and at J to 3 bases, leaving 7 bases not matched to a gene.

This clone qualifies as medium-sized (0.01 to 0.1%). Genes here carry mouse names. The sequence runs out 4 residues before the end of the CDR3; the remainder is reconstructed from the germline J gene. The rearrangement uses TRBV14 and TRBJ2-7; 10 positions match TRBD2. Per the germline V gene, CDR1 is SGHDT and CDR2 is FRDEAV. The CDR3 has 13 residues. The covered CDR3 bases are TGTGCCAGCAGTCCGGGACTGGGGTAT. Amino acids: CASSPGLGY. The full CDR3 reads CASSPGLGYEQYF.

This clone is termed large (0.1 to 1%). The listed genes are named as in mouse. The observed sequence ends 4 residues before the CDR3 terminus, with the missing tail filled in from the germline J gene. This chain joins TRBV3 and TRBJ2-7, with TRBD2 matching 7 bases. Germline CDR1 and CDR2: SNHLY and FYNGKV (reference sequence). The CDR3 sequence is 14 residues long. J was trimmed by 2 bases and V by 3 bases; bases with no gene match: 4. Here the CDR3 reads CASSLTGPTYEQYF. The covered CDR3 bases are TGTGCCAGCAGCTTGACTGGGCCCACCTAT.

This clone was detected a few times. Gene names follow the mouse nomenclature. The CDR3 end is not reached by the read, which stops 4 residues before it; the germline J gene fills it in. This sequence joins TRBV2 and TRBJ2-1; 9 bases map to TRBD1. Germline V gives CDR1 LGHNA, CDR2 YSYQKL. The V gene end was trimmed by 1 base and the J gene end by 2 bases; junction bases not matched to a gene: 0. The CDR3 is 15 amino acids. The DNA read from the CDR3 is TGTGCCAGCAGCCAAGGGACAGGGGACTATGCT. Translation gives CASSQGTGDYA. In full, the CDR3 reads CASSQGTGDYAEQFF.

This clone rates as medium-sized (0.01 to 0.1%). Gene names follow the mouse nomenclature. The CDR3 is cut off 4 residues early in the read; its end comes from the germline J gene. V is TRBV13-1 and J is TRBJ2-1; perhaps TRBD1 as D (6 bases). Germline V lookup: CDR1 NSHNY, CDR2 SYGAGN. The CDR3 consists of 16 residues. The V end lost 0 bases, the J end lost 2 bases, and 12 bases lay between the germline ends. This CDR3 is CASSDEQGRDYAEQFF. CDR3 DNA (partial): TGTGCCAGCAGTGATGAACAGGGAAGAGACTATGCT.

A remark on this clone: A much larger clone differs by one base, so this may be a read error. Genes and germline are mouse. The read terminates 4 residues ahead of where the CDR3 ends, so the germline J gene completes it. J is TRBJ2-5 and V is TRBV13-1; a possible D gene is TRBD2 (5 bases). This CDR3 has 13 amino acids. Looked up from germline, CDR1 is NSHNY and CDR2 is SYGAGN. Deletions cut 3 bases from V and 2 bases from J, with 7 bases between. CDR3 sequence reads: CASSGGVQDTQYF. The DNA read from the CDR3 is TGTGCCAGCAGTGGTGGGGTCCAAGAC.

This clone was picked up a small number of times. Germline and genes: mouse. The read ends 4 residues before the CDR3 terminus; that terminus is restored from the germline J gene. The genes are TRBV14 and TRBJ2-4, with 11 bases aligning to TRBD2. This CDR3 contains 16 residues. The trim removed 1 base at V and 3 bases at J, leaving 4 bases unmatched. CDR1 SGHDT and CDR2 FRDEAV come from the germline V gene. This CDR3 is CASSFGLGGSQNTLYF. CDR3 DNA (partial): TGTGCCAGCAGTTTCGGACTGGGGGGAAGCCAAAAC.

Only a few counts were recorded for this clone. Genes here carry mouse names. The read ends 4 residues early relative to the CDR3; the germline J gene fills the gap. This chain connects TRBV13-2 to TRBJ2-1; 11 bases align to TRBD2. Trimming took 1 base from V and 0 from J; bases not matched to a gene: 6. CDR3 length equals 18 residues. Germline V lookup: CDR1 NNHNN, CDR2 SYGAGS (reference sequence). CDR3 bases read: TGTGCCAGCGGTGATTGGGGACTGGGGGTTTCTAACTATGCT. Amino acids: CASGDWGLGVSNYA. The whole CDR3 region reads CASGDWGLGVSNYAEQFF.

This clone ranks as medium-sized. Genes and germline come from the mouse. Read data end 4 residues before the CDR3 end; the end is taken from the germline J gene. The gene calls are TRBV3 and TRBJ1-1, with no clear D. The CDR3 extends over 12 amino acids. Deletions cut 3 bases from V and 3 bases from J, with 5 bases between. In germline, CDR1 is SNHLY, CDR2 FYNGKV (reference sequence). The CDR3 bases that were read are TGTGCCAGCAGCTTCGCAGACACA. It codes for CASSFADT. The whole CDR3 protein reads CASSFADTEVFF.

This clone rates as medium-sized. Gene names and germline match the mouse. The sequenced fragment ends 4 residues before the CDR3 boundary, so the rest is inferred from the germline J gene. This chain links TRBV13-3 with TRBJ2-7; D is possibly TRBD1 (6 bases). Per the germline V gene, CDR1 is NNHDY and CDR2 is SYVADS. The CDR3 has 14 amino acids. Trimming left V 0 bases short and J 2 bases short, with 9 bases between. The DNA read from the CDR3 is TGTGCCAGCAGTGATGCGGGACACACCTAT. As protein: CASSDAGHTY. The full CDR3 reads CASSDAGHTYEQYF.

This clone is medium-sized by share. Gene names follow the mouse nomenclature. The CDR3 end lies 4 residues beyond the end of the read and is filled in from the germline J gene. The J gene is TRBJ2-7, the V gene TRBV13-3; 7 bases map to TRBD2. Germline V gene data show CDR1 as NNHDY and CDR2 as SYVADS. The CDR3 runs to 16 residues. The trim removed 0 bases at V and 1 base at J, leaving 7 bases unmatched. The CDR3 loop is CASSDEDWAASYEQYF. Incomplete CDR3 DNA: TGTGCCAGCAGTGATGAAGACTGGGCAGCTTCCTAT.

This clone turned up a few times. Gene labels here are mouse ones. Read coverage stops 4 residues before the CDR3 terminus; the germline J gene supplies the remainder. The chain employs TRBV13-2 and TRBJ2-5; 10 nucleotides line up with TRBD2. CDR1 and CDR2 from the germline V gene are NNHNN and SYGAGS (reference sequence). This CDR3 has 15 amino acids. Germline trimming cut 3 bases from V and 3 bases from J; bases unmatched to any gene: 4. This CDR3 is CASGGWGGGQDTQYF. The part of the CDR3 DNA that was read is TGTGCCAGCGGTGGCTGGGGGGGCGGGCAAGAC.

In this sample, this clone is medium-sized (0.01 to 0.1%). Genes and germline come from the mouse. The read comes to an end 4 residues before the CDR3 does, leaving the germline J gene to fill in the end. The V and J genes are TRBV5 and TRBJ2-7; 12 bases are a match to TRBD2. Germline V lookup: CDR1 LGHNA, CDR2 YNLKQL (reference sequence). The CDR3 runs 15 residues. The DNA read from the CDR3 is TGTGCCAGCAGCAGACCGGGACTGGGGGGTTAT. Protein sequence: CASSRPGLGGY. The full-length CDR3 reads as CASSRPGLGGYEQYF.